A selection of T cell receptor beta chains follows, all from one sample in a study of Ad26.COV2.S vaccination and SARS-CoV-2 variants. Produced via immunoSEQ multiplex PCR; TCRdb's table is partial and in-frame only. Of 380,000 or so clones in the sample, approximately 86% were seen once. The input for sequencing was peripheral blood, taken in a trial of Ad26.COV2.S vaccine versus placebo. The receptor source for this set is a person aged 18-65 years who received the Ad26.COV2.S COVID-19 vaccine or a placebo. Both conserved end residues are part of each CDR3. Fields, in order: D gene, clone size, CDR3 length, J gene, V gene, CDR3 DNA, CDR3 protein. D genes are given only for firm matches. Part of the rows lack a size; the others show once, few, many or a class for expanded clones.

TRBD1	-	15	TRBJ1-2	TRBV30	TGTGCCTGGAGTGTGCGGGCAGGGGGCTTCTATGGCTACACCTTC	CAWSVRAGGFYGYTF
-	few	14	TRBJ1-1	TRBV28	TGTGCCAGCACCAGCTGGACCCTTAACACTGAAGCTTTCTTT	CASTSWTLNTEAFF
TRBD2	-	16	TRBJ2-1	TRBV7-2	TGTGCCAGCAGCTTAGTGGCTAGCGGGGTTCACAATGAGCAGTTCTTC	CASSLVASGVHNEQFF
TRBD2	-	16	TRBJ2-3	TRBV11-1	TGTGCCAGCAGCCTCGGACTAGCGGGGTCTATGGATACGCAGTATTTT	CASSLGLAGSMDTQYF
TRBD2	-	15	TRBJ2-7	TRBV6-5	TGTGCCAGCAGTCCTAGCGGGGGGGCCGTATACGAGCAGTACTTC	CASSPSGGAVYEQYF
TRBD2	-	17	TRBJ2-2	TRBV27	TGTGCCAGCAGTTCCGTAAGCGGGAGCGTCTACACCGGGGAGCTGTTTTTT	CASSSVSGSVYTGELFF
-	-	14	TRBJ2-3	TRBV7-8	TGTGCCAGCAGCCTTTGGGGGGGCACAGATACGCAGTATTTT	CASSLWGGTDTQYF
-	-	11	TRBJ2-1	TRBV4-2	TGTGCCGTGTCGACTAGCAATGAGCAGTTCTTC	CAVSTSNEQFF
TRBD1	-	16	TRBJ1-4	TRBV28	TGTGCCAGCAGTTTATCAACAGGGGGGCTACGAGAAAAACTGTTTTTT	CASSLSTGGLREKLFF
-	-	14	TRBJ1-6	TRBV11-2	TGTGCCAGCAGCTTTCTACGGATTAATTCACCCCTCCACTTT	CASSFLRINSPLHF
-	-	14	TRBJ2-2	TRBV5-1	TGCGCCAGCAGCCCCGGAGACAACACCGGGGAGCTGTTTTTT	CASSPGDNTGELFF
TRBD1	-	14	TRBJ1-1	TRBV6-5	TGTGCCAGCAGGGCCGGGACAGGGATCCCTGAAGCTTTCTTT	CASRAGTGIPEAFF
TRBD1	few	14	TRBJ1-5	TRBV4-2	TGTGCCAGCAGCCTCCCGGGACAGGGACAGCCCCAGCATTTT	CASSLPGQGQPQHF
-	-	14	TRBJ2-7	TRBV4-3	TGCGCCAGCAGCCAATCCGGGTTCGTCCACGAGCAGTACTTC	CASSQSGFVHEQYF
TRBD1	-	15	TRBJ1-1	TRBV9	TGTGCCAGCAGCGGACCGACAGGGCTGAACACTGAAGCTTTCTTT	CASSGPTGLNTEAFF
-	-	15	TRBJ2-1	TRBV13	TGTGCCAGCAGCCCCCCATTATACTCCTACAATGAGCAGTTCTTC	CASSPPLYSYNEQFF
-	-	14	TRBJ2-5	TRBV27	TGTGCCAGCAGTTTGGGGACTGGAGGGGAGACCCAGTACTTC	CASSLGTGGETQYF
-	-	15	TRBJ2-2	TRBV6-5	TGTGCCAGCAGTTACTCGGGTCAAAGCACCGGGGAGCTGTTTTTT	CASSYSGQSTGELFF
-	-	13	TRBJ2-1	TRBV27	TGTGCCAGCAGCCTTAGCGGTAACAATGAGCAGTTCTTC	CASSLSGNNEQFF
-	once	18	TRBJ1-6	TRBV4-1	TGCGCCAGCAGCCAAGACCTGCCTTCGGTGGGGCGCTGGTCACCCCTCCACTTT	CASSQDLPSVGRWSPLHF
-	few	14	TRBJ2-6	TRBV6-4	TGTGCCAGCAGTGAGGGCTCTGGGGCCAACGTCCTGACTTTC	CASSEGSGANVLTF
-	-	16	TRBJ2-1	TRBV27	TGTGCCAGCAGTTTATTAAGTGACCCCACCTACAATGAGCAGTTCTTC	CASSLLSDPTYNEQFF
TRBD1	-	16	TRBJ2-6	TRBV2	TGTGCCAGCAGTGTAGCAGGGGGTATTGGGGCCAACGTCCTGACTTTC	CASSVAGGIGANVLTF
TRBD2	once	15	TRBJ2-7	TRBV10-1	TGCGCCAGCAGTGAGAACCCGGGACTAGCGGGAGGTGCCCCCTTC	CASSENPGLAGGAPF
-	-	13	TRBJ2-2	TRBV19	TGTGCCAGTAGTGGAGGGGGCCCCGGGGAGCTGTTTTTT	CASSGGGPGELFF
TRBD2	few	13	TRBJ2-1	TRBV5-4	TGTGCCAGCAGCTCGCGGGGGGGCTATGAGCAGTTCTTC	CASSSRGGYEQFF
-	-	15	TRBJ1-1	TRBV3-1/TRBV3-2	TGTGCCAGCAGCCTCTACGGCGGAGAGAACACTGAAGCTTTCTTT	CASSLYGGENTEAFF
-	-	15	TRBJ1-1	TRBV7-8	TGTGCCAGCAGCTTAGTATGGGGGGGGCAACCTGAAGCTTTCTTT	CASSLVWGGQPEAFF
-	-	12	TRBJ1-4	TRBV10-2	TGCGCCAGCCTGGGAGCGTTTGAAAAACTGTTTTTT	CASLGAFEKLFF
-	-	14	TRBJ1-6	TRBV2	TGTGCCAGCAGAGCCCGACGGGATAATTCACCCCTCCACTTT	CASRARRDNSPLHF
-	-	13	TRBJ1-3	TRBV3-1/TRBV3-2	TGTGCCAGCAGCCCCGGGGAACGAAACACCATATATTTT	CASSPGERNTIYF
-	-	15	TRBJ2-3	TRBV10-1	TGCGCCAGCAGTGAGTCCCGGGCCCACACAGATACGCAGTATTTT	CASSESRAHTDTQYF
TRBD2	-	17	TRBJ2-5	TRBV24-1	TGTGCCACCAGTGCCCCGGGATTGGGGACTAGCGGGGAGACCCAGTACTTC	CATSAPGLGTSGETQYF
-	-	13	TRBJ1-4	TRBV12-3/TRBV12-4	TGTGCCAGCAGCCCGCCAGAATCTGAAAAACTGTTTTTT	CASSPPESEKLFF
-	-	14	TRBJ2-2	TRBV9	TGTGCCAGCAGCGTAGACGGGGATACCGGGGAGCTGTTTTTT	CASSVDGDTGELFF
-	-	17	TRBJ2-1	TRBV20-1	TGCAGTGCTAGTCTCCCGTTACTAGCTCGCTCCTACAATGAGCAGTTCTTC	CSASLPLLARSYNEQFF
TRBD2	few	15	TRBJ2-3	TRBV14	TGTGCCAGCAGCCGACAACTAGCGTCCACAGATACGCAGTATTTT	CASSRQLASTDTQYF
-	-	12	TRBJ2-7	TRBV2	TGTGCCAGCAGTGAAAGGGGCCCCGGATATTACTTC	CASSERGPGYYF
-	-	14	TRBJ1-1	TRBV25-1	TGTGCCAGCAGTTCTCACATGGGGAACACTGAAGCTTTCTTT	CASSSHMGNTEAFF
-	-	14	TRBJ1-4	TRBV3-1/TRBV3-2	TGTGCCAGCAGCCTAGGGACACTAAATGAAAAACTGTTTTTT	CASSLGTLNEKLFF
-	once	18	TRBJ2-1	TRBV12-5	TGTGCTAGTGGTTTGGGTGGACGAGAGCGGACTCCCTACAATGAGCAGTTCTTC	CASGLGGRERTPYNEQFF
-	-	12	TRBJ2-7	TRBV7-9	TGTGCCAGCAGCCTCACACCCTACGAGCAGTACTTC	CASSLTPYEQYF
-	-	15	TRBJ2-5	TRBV6-2/TRBV6-3	TGTGCCAGCAGCACCATTGGGGGAGTCCAAGAGACCCAGTACTTC	CASSTIGGVQETQYF
-	-	14	TRBJ2-5	TRBV7-6	TGTGCCAGCAGCCTGGGCCCTAGGAGGGAGACCCAGTACTTC	CASSLGPRRETQYF
-	-	13	TRBJ1-1	TRBV30	TGTGCCTGGAGCCCGACAGCGAACACTGAAGCTTTCTTT	CAWSPTANTEAFF
-	-	13	TRBJ1-4	TRBV28	TGTGCCAGCAACCCGGAATCGAATGAAAAACTGTTTTTT	CASNPESNEKLFF
-	-	15	TRBJ2-7	TRBV25-1	TGTGCCAGCAGTGAATTCCCGGACTCATCCTACGAGCAGTACTTC	CASSEFPDSSYEQYF